This T cell receptor beta chain emerged from a study of T-cell memory formation after mild COVID-19. The CDR3 runs to 14 residues. CDR1 SGHDT and CDR2 YYEEEE come from the germline V gene. Trimming removed 3 bases from V and 5 bases from J, with 14 bases in between. 5'RACE primed at constant segments yielded TCR alpha and TCR beta cDNA libraries bearing sample barcodes and UMIs. TCRdb analysed the 5' RACE reads with MiXCR anew, one entry per CDR3 protein. In the table there are about 250,000 distinct CDR3 sequences, over 15% of which are singletons. Study-wide findings and caveats: Mainly in CM and EM were contracting CD4+ clones; CD8+ were in EMRA.

About this clonotype itself: Its antigen is unknown.

The source material was PBMCs or a T cell subset sorted from them (not recorded which). This clonotype originated in a man younger than 30 who had mild COVID-19 (a few samples of this study predate the infection). Cell type and time point are not known. The rearrangement uses TRBV5-6 and TRBJ2-5; D may be TRBD1 (6 bases). For the CDR3, the DNA is TGTGCCAGCAGCTGGGACACGGTGGGGGAGACCCAGTACTTC. Encoded protein: CASSWDTVGETQYF.